The 26 T cell receptor beta chains listed next were all sequenced from one sample in a study of post-analysis software for immune sequencing data (dated by TCRdb to between 2014 and 2017). General findings and caveats noted by the study authors: A handful of TRBV segments, including TRBV5-6, TRBV5-1 and TRBV20-1, were significantly more frequent in patients than controls.

These receptors lack a known antigen. The library was prepared using PCR. Sequencer: Illumina HiSeq 2500. To reduce PCR and sequencing biases, unique molecular identifiers were built into the TCR beta cDNA libraries. TCRdb itself trimmed the public reads at Q25 with fastp, ran MiXCR and retained productive beta chains. Here each entry gathers all rows of one CDR3 protein and keeps the most common genes and DNA. This sample is represented by roughly 650,000 distinct CDR3 sequences; approximately 59% of them were singletons. Around 11% of the sample is held by the ten biggest clonotypes. Input material: blood. The receptors shown here come from a girl aged 2 to 9 with multiple sclerosis.

J is TRBJ2-7 and V is TRBV7-2; TRBD1 matches 11 bases. The CDR3 sequence is 15 residues long. Germline V gene sequence: CDR1 SGHTA, CDR2 FQGNSA. Unmatched junction bases numbered 9, after V lost 8 bases and J lost 3 bases. The CDR3, as DNA: TGTGCCAGCCGCCCTGGGACAGGGGGTTTCTACGAGCAGTACTTC. Its protein product is CASRPGTGGFYEQYF. The variable domain in full, with the rest retrieved from reference TRBV7-2 and TRBJ2-7, is GAGVSQSPSNKVTEKGKDVELRCDPISGHTALYWYRQSLGQGLEFLIYFQGNSAPDKSGLPSDRFSAERTGGSVSTLTIQRTQQEDSAVYLCASRPGTGGFYEQYFGPGTRLTVT.

V gene TRBV6-5 combines with J gene TRBJ1-1, with D hard to call. This CDR3 has 12 amino acids. The germline V gene encodes CDR1 MNHEY and CDR2 SVGAGI. The ends were cut back, 5 bases at V and 10 bases at J, with 14 bases in the middle. CDR3 in amino acids: CASSDVGLGAFF. The CDR3 nucleotides are TGTGCCAGCAGTGACGTCGGGTTAGGAGCTTTCTTT.

The V call is TRBV6-6, the J call TRBJ2-5; a possible D gene is TRBD1 (5 bases). Germline V gene lookup returns CDR1 MNHNY and CDR2 SVGAGI (reference sequence). The germline V and J ends were trimmed by 4 bases and 1 base, with 16 bases remaining between them. The CDR3 runs to 16 residues. CDR3 bases: TGTGCCAGCAGTTTCAAACGAGGTGACAGCCAAGAGACCCAGTACTTC. This codes for CASSFKRGDSQETQYF.

J is TRBJ2-2 and V is TRBV9, with D possibly TRBD2 on 6 matching bases. The CDR3 extends over 15 amino acids. The ends were cut back, 2 bases at V and 5 bases at J, with 13 bases in the middle. The V gene's germline CDR1 is SGDLS and CDR2 YYNGEE. As DNA, the CDR3 is TGTGCCAGCAGCGTGGTCGGGGAGGAGACCGGGGAGCTGTTTTTT. Protein product: CASSVVGEETGELFF.

This chain uses TRBV29-1 with TRBJ2-1; tentative D call: TRBD2 (5 bases). There are 13 residues in the CDR3. V lost 5 bases and J lost 7, with 15 bases in between. CDR1 is SQVTM and CDR2 is ANQGSEA in the germline V gene. The CDR3 loop is CSVSGGSRNEQFF. The CDR3 DNA sequence: TGCAGCGTTTCGGGTGGGAGTAGGAATGAGCAGTTCTTC.

V is TRBV3-1 and J is TRBJ2-1, with 11 bases that match TRBD2. The CDR3 totals 17 residues. Germline V gives CDR1 LGHDT, CDR2 YNNKEL (reference sequence). The trim removed 0 bases at V and 2 bases at J, leaving 3 bases unmatched. Written as DNA, the CDR3 is TGTGCCAGCAGCCAAGATGTGACTAGCGGGACCTACAATGAGCAGTTCTTC. It codes for CASSQDVTSGTYNEQFF.

This rearrangement joins TRBV29-1 to TRBJ2-1; the match to TRBD2 covers 8 bases. This CDR3 region has 13 residues. After removal of 8 bases from V and 7 bases from J, the junction contained 10 bases not matched to a gene. Germline lookup yields CDR1 SQVTM and CDR2 ANQGSEA. CDR3 region: CSIVSGMGNEQFF. Written as DNA, the CDR3 is TGCAGCATTGTTAGCGGGATGGGAAATGAGCAGTTCTTC.

The V and J genes are TRBV20-1 and TRBJ2-3, with 7 bases matching TRBD2. CDR3 length: 14 amino acids. CDR1 is DFQATT and CDR2 is SNEGSKA in the germline V gene (reference sequence). V lost 6 bases and J lost 4; bases outside the gene matches: 10. The CDR3 DNA is TGCAGTGCCAATCTAGCGGCTTTTGCAGATACGCAGTATTTT. Its protein is CSANLAAFADTQYF.

The chain has TRBV11-2 and TRBJ2-7; the D gene is possibly TRBD1 (5 bases). Trimming took off 6 bases at V and 5 bases at J, with 11 bases between the two ends. The V gene's germline CDR1 is SGHAT and CDR2 FQNNGV. This CDR3 is 12 amino acids long. For the CDR3, the DNA is TGTGCCAGCAGTCAGGGATGGGACGAGCAGTACTTC. It encodes CASSQGWDEQYF.

This clonotype was counted once. The chain carries TRBV7-3 and TRBJ2-1; 14 bases fit TRBD2. The CDR3 is 15 amino acids. The germline V gene has CDR1 SGHTA and CDR2 FQGTGA. J was trimmed by 9 bases and V by 0 bases; bases with no gene match: 1. CDR3 sequence reads: CASSLTGLAGVEQFF. DNA of the CDR3: TGTGCCAGCAGCTTAACGGGACTAGCGGGAGTTGAGCAGTTCTTC.

This chain uses TRBV6-1 with TRBJ2-3; 13 bases match TRBD2. J gave up 2 bases and V 3 bases, and 8 bases lay outside the gene matches. Germline V gives CDR1 MNHNS, CDR2 SASEGT. The CDR3 covers 18 residues. CDR3 amino acids: CASSDTGTSGANTDTQYF. CDR3 DNA: TGTGCCAGCAGTGACACGGGGACTAGCGGGGCAAACACAGATACGCAGTATTTT.

The CDR3 DNA reads as TGTGCCACCGGAAGCTCAGACACCTACGAGCAGTACTTC. Translating gives CATGSSDTYEQYF. The chain carries TRBV7-9 and TRBJ2-7; no clear D. The V end was cut by 10 bases, the J end by 2 bases, with 15 bases between. CDR3 length: 13 amino acids. Germline V CDR1 and CDR2: SEHNR, FQNEAQ (reference sequence).

This clonotype turned up a few times. This chain connects TRBV12-3 or TRBV12-4 to TRBJ2-7; 11 positions agree with TRBD2. V shed 5 bases, J shed 1 base, and the junction held 4 bases outside the gene matches. The CDR3 is 15 amino acids. CDR3 coding DNA: TGTGCCAGCAGTCACCTAGCGGGAGGTTCCTACGAGCAGTACTTC. Its protein is CASSHLAGGSYEQYF.

The chain recombines TRBV20-1 with TRBJ2-1; D is possibly TRBD2 (6 bases). The germline gives CDR1 DFQATT, CDR2 SNEGSKA (reference sequence). Trimming cost V 5 bases and J 3 bases, with 14 bases left between them. CDR3 length: 14 residues. For the CDR3, the DNA is TGCAGTGCTGGCAGCCTAGCGCTCTACAATGAGCAGTTCTTC. Translated: CSAGSLALYNEQFF.

CDR3 residues: CSVERVIRSYEQYF. The DNA for the CDR3 is TGCAGTGTCGAGCGAGTAATTCGCTCCTACGAGCAGTACTTC. The chain combines TRBV20-1 with TRBJ2-7; D is unresolved. The germline CDR1 and CDR2 sequences are DFQATT and SNEGSKA (reference sequence). The CDR3 runs to 14 residues. Trimming removed 7 bases from V and 0 bases from J, with 16 bases in between.

The chain has TRBV6-6 and TRBJ2-7, with 7 nucleotides matching TRBD2. Germline V gene data show CDR1 as MNHNY and CDR2 as SVGAGI (reference sequence). The CDR3 has 15 amino acids. Trimming cost V 5 bases and J 1 base; bases outside gene matches: 8. The CDR3 region has the DNA TGTGCCAGCAGTGGGTGGCGGGAGCGATCCTACGAGCAGTACTTC. It codes for CASSGWRERSYEQYF.

The V call is TRBV6-2 or TRBV6-3, the J call TRBJ2-5; 10 nucleotides match TRBD2. The DNA end is a closer match to TRBJ2-7, so the J assignment may be wrong. CDR1 is MNHEY, CDR2 SVGEGT, per germline. This CDR3 has 15 amino acids. CDR3 sequence reads: CASRAVGLAAYEQYF. CDR3 in DNA: TGTGCCAGCCGAGCAGTTGGACTAGCGGCCTACGAGCAGTACTTC.

The V and J genes are TRBV5-1 and TRBJ1-1, with 9 bases fitting TRBD1. The junction had 2 bases not matched to a gene; V was cut back by 4 bases and J by 4 bases. Germline assignment: CDR1 SGHRS and CDR2 YFSETQ. This CDR3 region has 13 residues. The DNA for the CDR3 is TGCGCCAGCAGCCCGGACAGGGGCACTGAAGCTTTCTTT. Its translation: CASSPDRGTEAFF.

The V and J genes are TRBV10-3 and TRBJ2-1, with a possible D match to TRBD2 (6 bases). The CDR3 loop spans 15 amino acids. Germline-derived CDR1 and CDR2 are ENHRY and SYGVKD. The V and J ends lost 4 bases and 0 bases respectively, with 10 bases between them. The CDR3 DNA follows: TGTGCCATCAGTGGGGGACTCCGCTCCTACAATGAGCAGTTCTTC. Translation gives CAISGGLRSYNEQFF.

The chain employs TRBV14 and TRBJ2-1; the match to TRBD2 covers 8 bases. Germline CDR1 and CDR2: SGHDN and FVKESK. Trimming removed 5 bases from V and 14 bases from J; junction bases left unmatched: 23. The CDR3 totals 17 residues. CDR3 loop: CASSFQIRLAGDLLEFF. Written as DNA, the CDR3 is TGTGCCAGCAGCTTCCAGATCCGTCTAGCGGGTGACCTACTGGAGTTCTTC. The whole variable domain, filled in from reference TRBV14 and TRBJ2-1, reads EAGVTQFPSHSVIEKGQTVTLRCDPISGHDNLYWYRRVMGKEIKFLLHFVKESKQDESGMPNNRFLAERTGGTYSTLKVQPAELEDSGVYFCASSFQIRLAGDLLEFFGPGTRLTVL.

The chain employs TRBV6-2 or TRBV6-3 and TRBJ1-2; 9 bases fit TRBD1. Germline CDR1 reads MNHEY; CDR2 reads SVGEGT. The CDR3 is made up of 15 amino acids. The junction had 6 bases not matched to a gene; V was cut back by 0 bases and J by 7 bases. The CDR3 reads CASSYSQGALAGYTF. DNA for the CDR3: TGTGCCAGCAGTTACTCACAGGGGGCGCTTGCTGGCTACACCTTC.

This chain links TRBV5-1 with TRBJ2-1; the match to TRBD2 covers 9 bases. Germline V CDR1 and CDR2: SGHRS, YFSETQ. After removal of 4 bases from V and 0 bases from J, the junction contained 5 bases not matched to a gene. This CDR3 contains 16 residues. Here the CDR3 DNA reads TGCGCCAGCAGCACAATAGCGGGAGCCTCCTACAATGAGCAGTTCTTC. Translated: CASSTIAGASYNEQFF.

The V call is TRBV9, the J call TRBJ2-6; either TRBD1 or TRBD2 may supply D (5 bases each). The germline CDR1 and CDR2 sequences are SGDLS and YYNGEE. V was pared by 0 bases and J by 3 bases, with 10 bases between. CDR3 size: 16 residues. CDR3 DNA: TGTGCCAGCAGCGTAGGGGGGTCTGGTGGGGCCAACGTCCTGACTTTC. Translating it yields CASSVGGSGGANVLTF.

The genes are TRBV4-2 and TRBJ2-3; 7 bases line up with TRBD2. V was clipped by 0 bases and J by 2 bases; unmatched bases: 8. Germline lookup yields CDR1 LGHNA and CDR2 YNFKEQ. The CDR3 has 17 amino acids. For the CDR3, the DNA is TGTGCCAGCAGCCAAGAACGGAGCGGGGATTCCACAGATACGCAGTATTTT. Amino acid sequence: CASSQERSGDSTDTQYF.

This clonotype was detected only once. The V and J genes are TRBV6-5 and TRBJ1-2; possible D gene TRBD1, 6 bases. The germline CDR1 and CDR2 sequences are MNHEY and SVGAGI. CDR3 size: 15 residues. V was pared by 6 bases and J by 0 bases, with 14 bases between. CDR3 sequence: CASRDSHKANYGYTF. DNA of the CDR3: TGTGCCAGCAGGGACAGCCATAAAGCTAACTATGGCTACACCTTC.

The CDR3 coding sequence is TGTGCCAGCAGAAAGGGGGGCACAGATACGCAGTATTTT. This codes for CASRKGGTDTQYF. The genes are TRBV27 and TRBJ2-3; tentatively, D is TRBD1 (6 bases). The germline V gene encodes CDR1 MNHEY and CDR2 SMNVEV (reference sequence). V was shortened by 6 bases and J by 1 base, with 8 bases between the two germline ends. The CDR3 is made up of 13 amino acids.